The 30 T cell receptor beta chains reported below all come from one sample, sequenced in a study of Ad26.COV2.S vaccination and SARS-CoV-2 variants. Treatment in this sample: 15 to 20 received Ad26.COV2.S at low or high dose, single or two shots; a few received placebo; per-sample allocation not given. The samples date from day 63 after the first vaccine or placebo injection. Assay: immunoSEQ multiplex PCR; the TCRdb copy retains only in-frame clones and omits some. In the table there are more than 400,000 clones, 80% to 95% of which are singletons. The sequences come from peripheral blood, collected in a trial of Ad26.COV2.S vaccine versus placebo. The origin of the receptors is a person aged 18-65 years who received the Ad26.COV2.S COVID-19 vaccine or a placebo.

This chain links TRBV7-9 with TRBJ2-1; 7 bases fit TRBD1. Germline loops: CDR1 SEHNR, CDR2 FQNEAQ (reference sequence). The junction had 4 bases not matched to a gene; V was cut back by 2 bases and J by 6 bases. The CDR3 is 14 residues long. The CDR3: CASSLLGQINEQFF. In DNA, the CDR3 is TGTGCCAGCAGCTTACTGGGACAGATCAATGAGCAGTTCTTC. Full variable domain (missing parts from reference TRBV7-9 and TRBJ2-1): DTGVSQNPRHKITKRGQNVTFRCDPISEHNRLYWYRQTLGQGPEFLTYFQNEAQLEKSRLLSDRFSAERPKGSFSTLEIQRTEQGDSAMYLCASSLLGQINEQFFGPGTRLTVL.

The chain joins TRBV28 to TRBJ1-6, with D possibly TRBD1 on 5 matching bases. The CDR3 consists of 17 residues. Germline CDR1 and CDR2: MDHEN and SYDVKM. Trimming stripped 5 bases from V and 0 bases from J, with 14 bases between. The CDR3 here is CASSTYSGGSYNSPLHF. The CDR3, as DNA: TGTGCCAGCAGTACATATTCGGGGGGCTCCTATAATTCACCCCTCCACTTT.

The rearrangement links TRBV7-2 to TRBJ2-3; 14 positions agree with TRBD2. J was trimmed by 3 bases and V by 4 bases; bases with no gene match: 9. The CDR3 runs 18 residues. CDR1 and CDR2 (germline): SGHTA, FQGNSA. DNA of the CDR3: TGTGCCAGCAGCTCCAGGCGACTAGCGGGAGGGAGGACAGATACGCAGTATTTT. Its protein is CASSSRRLAGGRTDTQYF.

The V and J genes are TRBV7-2 and TRBJ2-1, with TRBD2 matching over 8 bases. The CDR3 length is 15 residues. Germline CDR1 is SGHTA and CDR2 is FQGNSA. Trimming at V came to 5 bases and at J to 6 bases, leaving 9 bases not matched to a gene. The CDR3 region is CASSPLAGPSNEQFF. The CDR3 nucleotides are TGTGCCAGCAGCCCCTTAGCGGGACCGTCCAATGAGCAGTTCTTC.

The CDR3 region is CASSLPGTVYGYTF. CDR3 nucleotide sequence: TGTGCCAGCAGCTTACCAGGGACAGTTTATGGCTACACCTTC. The chain uses TRBV7-2 and TRBJ1-2; 7 bases are a match to TRBD1. CDR1 SGHTA and CDR2 FQGNSA come from the germline V gene. This CDR3 is built from 14 residues. The trim removed 2 bases at V and 5 bases at J, leaving 5 bases unmatched.

The table lists this clone with a count of one. The chain employs TRBV4-1 and TRBJ2-1; the D is unclear. Germline V gives CDR1 MGHRA, CDR2 YSYEKL. The V gene lost 3 bases and the J gene lost 5 bases, with 11 bases spanning the gap. This CDR3 has 14 amino acids. This CDR3 reads CASSQGGSHNEQFF. CDR3 in DNA: TGCGCCAGCAGCCAGGGTGGGTCCCACAATGAGCAGTTCTTC.

The chain carries TRBV5-6 and TRBJ1-6, with D possibly matching TRBD1 (5 bases). Germline V gene sequence: CDR1 SGHDT, CDR2 YYEEEE. The CDR3 has 16 amino acids. V gave up 5 bases and J gave up 14 bases, with 26 bases separating them. CDR3: CASRRSGSPSQGSLHF. CDR3 DNA: TGTGCCAGCAGGCGCTCCGGGAGCCCCTCCCAGGGTTCCCTCCACTTT.

J is TRBJ1-6 and V is TRBV4-3, with D possibly matching TRBD1 (6 bases). The length of the CDR3 is 15 residues. V lost 0 bases and J 10 bases, leaving 13 bases between the germline ends. CDR1 is LGHNA and CDR2 is YSLEER in the germline V gene. This chain's CDR3 is CASSQDKTGRSPLHF. Written as DNA, the CDR3 is TGCGCCAGCAGCCAAGACAAAACAGGGCGGTCACCCCTCCACTTT.

V gene TRBV2 combines with J gene TRBJ1-5; TRBD1 might be the D (5 bases). CDR1 is SNHLY, CDR2 FYNNEI, per germline. The CDR3 length is 15 residues. V was pared by 6 bases and J by 7 bases, with 19 bases between. The CDR3 protein is CASRAGGAAGQPQHF. DNA for the CDR3: TGTGCCAGCAGGGCGGGAGGGGCGGCAGGACAGCCCCAGCATTTT.

The chain is built from TRBV7-8 and TRBJ2-3; TRBD2 agrees at 13 bases. CDR3 length equals 17 residues. The V gene's germline CDR1 is SGHVS and CDR2 FQNEAQ. V was clipped by 6 bases and J by 2 bases; unmatched bases: 8. The CDR3 is CASSRELAGGSTDTQYF. In DNA form, the CDR3 reads TGTGCCAGCAGTCGAGAACTAGCGGGAGGGTCCACAGATACGCAGTATTTT.

The chain carries TRBV6-5 and TRBJ2-5; D possibly corresponds to TRBD2 (5 bases). The CDR3 covers 13 residues. V lost 6 bases to trimming and J lost 5 bases, with 13 bases between them. CDR1 is MNHEY, CDR2 SVGAGI, per germline. CDR3 sequence (DNA): TGTGCCAGCAGGACTGAGGGTGTGGAGACCCAGTACTTC. This codes for CASRTEGVETQYF.

V is TRBV2 and J is TRBJ2-7, with D possibly being TRBD2 (6 bases). Germline V lookup: CDR1 SNHLY, CDR2 FYNNEI. The V gene lost 3 bases and the J gene lost 4 bases, with 10 bases spanning the gap. The CDR3 runs to 13 residues. This chain's CDR3 is CASSDVAAYEQYF. The CDR3 DNA sequence: TGTGCCAGCAGTGACGTAGCGGCATACGAGCAGTACTTC.

The gene calls are TRBV10-3 and TRBJ1-1; no definite D call. V shed 0 bases and J shed 0 bases, with 11 bases lying between them. Germline CDR1 ENHRY, CDR2 SYGVKD. The CDR3 runs to 16 residues. The CDR3 region has the DNA TGTGCCATCAGTGAGTCGGAGACTTACATGAACACTGAAGCTTTCTTT. Residues: CAISESETYMNTEAFF.

The rearrangement uses TRBV28 and TRBJ2-7, with TRBD2 identical over 10 bases. Trimming removed 7 bases from V and 0 bases from J; junction bases left unmatched: 12. Germline V gene lookup returns CDR1 MDHEN and CDR2 SYDVKM. This CDR3 is 17 amino acids long. The CDR3 region is CASTSGLAVTPSYEQYF. The CDR3, as DNA: TGTGCCAGCACCTCAGGACTAGCGGTTACACCCTCCTACGAGCAGTACTTC.

This clone was seen a few times. The V gene is TRBV6-4, the J gene TRBJ2-2; 7 nucleotides match TRBD1. CDR1 MRHNA and CDR2 SNTAGT come from the germline V gene. V trimming: 3 bases; J trimming: 3 bases; junction bases outside the gene matches: 7. The CDR3 spans 16 residues. The CDR3 reads CASSESGTADTGELFF. For the CDR3, the DNA is TGTGCCAGCAGTGAGTCCGGGACAGCGGACACCGGGGAGCTGTTTTTT.

The chain uses TRBV19 and TRBJ1-2; 7 nucleotides agree with TRBD1. Germline V CDR1 and CDR2: LNHDA, SQIVND (reference sequence). V was pared by 5 bases and J by 1 base, with 13 bases of the junction left unmatched. The CDR3 covers 17 residues. The DNA for the CDR3 is TGTGCCAGTAGTCCTAACAGGGGCGAAAGCATTAACTATGGCTACACCTTC. Translating gives CASSPNRGESINYGYTF.

The chain is built from TRBV28 and TRBJ2-7; D remains unclear. Germline loops: CDR1 MDHEN, CDR2 SYDVKM. The V end was cut by 3 bases, the J end by 1 base, with 10 bases between. The CDR3 loop spans 14 amino acids. CDR3 in amino acids: CASSFHEPSYEQYF. The CDR3 DNA follows: TGTGCCAGCAGTTTTCATGAACCTTCCTACGAGCAGTACTTC.

The V gene is TRBV3-1 (or the pseudogene TRBV3-2), the J gene TRBJ1-5; the D is unclear. The CDR3 has 15 residues. The ends were cut back, 0 bases at V and 0 bases at J, with 6 bases in the middle. From germline, CDR1 is LGHDT and CDR2 YNNKEL (reference sequence). The CDR3 DNA sequence: TGTGCCAGCAGCCAAGATAACCTTAGCAATCAGCCCCAGCATTTT. This sequence encodes CASSQDNLSNQPQHF.

V is TRBV11-2 and J is TRBJ2-3, with a possible D match to TRBD1 (5 bases). The germline CDR1 and CDR2 sequences are SGHAT and FQNNGV. The CDR3 is 15 residues long. With 6 bases removed from V and 3 bases from J, the gap between germline ends came to 16 bases. CDR3 region: CASSSSGWETDTQYF. Written as DNA, the CDR3 is TGTGCCAGCAGTTCGTCAGGGTGGGAAACAGATACGCAGTATTTT.

The genes are TRBV2 and TRBJ2-2; perhaps TRBD2 as D (7 bases). Trimming took 6 bases from V and 3 from J, leaving 11 bases between them. The CDR3 has 14 amino acids. Germline CDR1 and CDR2: SNHLY and FYNNEI. In DNA, the CDR3 is TGTGCCAGCAGCCGGGGGGCGGACACCGGGGAGCTGTTTTTT. Translating it yields CASSRGADTGELFF. Full variable domain (remainder filled in from reference TRBV2 and TRBJ2-2): EPEVTQTPSHQVTQMGQEVILRCVPISNHLYFYWYRQILGQKVEFLVSFYNNEISEKSEIFDDQFSVERPDGSNFTLKIRSTKLEDSAMYFCASSRGADTGELFFGEGSRLTVL.

V is TRBV14 and J is TRBJ1-2; possibly TRBD1 for D (6 bases). The CDR3 is 16 residues long. Germline assignment: CDR1 SGHDN and CDR2 FVKESK. V shed 0 bases and J shed 6 bases, with 17 bases lying between them. CDR3 coding DNA: TGTGCCAGCAGCCAAGACTCACAGGGAGGTTCCGATGGCTACACCTTC. Its translation is CASSQDSQGGSDGYTF.

The chain has TRBV3-1 (or the pseudogene TRBV3-2) and TRBJ2-7; D is unresolved. V lost 1 base and J 6 bases, leaving 7 bases between the germline ends. CDR1 and CDR2 from the germline V gene are LGHDT and YNNKEL (reference sequence). CDR3 length: 12 residues. The CDR3 DNA follows: TGTGCCAGCAGCCAAGTCCCAGGCGAGCAGTACTTC. Translation gives CASSQVPGEQYF.

This clone was seen once. The gene calls are TRBV28 and TRBJ2-1, with 11 nucleotides matching TRBD2. Germline V gene lookup returns CDR1 MDHEN and CDR2 SYDVKM. The CDR3 spans 15 residues. The junction had 2 bases not matched to a gene; V was cut back by 4 bases and J by 3 bases. CDR3 sequence reads: CASSSSGRLYNEQFF. The CDR3 DNA reads TGTGCCAGCAGTTCTAGCGGGAGGCTCTACAATGAGCAGTTCTTC.

The rearrangement uses TRBV5-4 and TRBJ2-5, with TRBD1 identical over 7 bases. This CDR3 is 15 amino acids long. CDR1 and CDR2 (germline): SGHNT, YYREEE (reference sequence). V gave up 2 bases and J gave up 2 bases; unmatched junction bases: 6. The CDR3 nucleotides are TGTGCCAGCAGCTTCCGACAGGGACCTCAAGAGACCCAGTACTTC. Translated: CASSFRQGPQETQYF.

The chain recombines TRBV7-8 with TRBJ2-7; D might be TRBD2 (6 bases). The CDR3 has 15 amino acids. V lost 5 bases and J lost 0, with 14 bases in between. Germline CDR1 SGHVS, CDR2 FQNEAQ. The CDR3 coding sequence is TGTGCCAGCAGCCAGAGCTCGGGGGTCTCCTACGAGCAGTACTTC. Its protein product is CASSQSSGVSYEQYF. The full variable domain, in which reference TRBV7-8 and TRBJ2-7 provide the parts outside the CDR3, is GAGVSQSPRYKVAKRGQDVALRCDPISGHVSLFWYQQALGQGPEFLTYFQNEAQLDKSGLPSDRFFAERPEGSVSTLKIQRTQQEDSAVYLCASSQSSGVSYEQYFGPGTRLTVT.

Concerning this clone itself: The identical CDR3 is also encoded by other nucleotide sequences in the sample. V is TRBV18 and J is TRBJ2-1; 9 bases are shared with TRBD2. CDR1 is KGHSH, CDR2 LQKENI, per germline. The CDR3 contains 16 residues. V lost 3 bases, J lost 4 bases, and 7 bases stayed unmatched. The DNA for the CDR3 is TGTGCCAGCTCACCTCCGGGCCTAGCGGGGTACAATGAGCAGTTCTTC. Protein product: CASSPPGLAGYNEQFF.

V gene TRBV6-6 combines with J gene TRBJ2-1; D might be TRBD2 (6 bases). V was pared by 7 bases and J by 1 base, with 14 bases between. The CDR3 spans 15 residues. The germline gives CDR1 MNHNY, CDR2 SVGAGI (reference sequence). The CDR3 sequence is CASTTGESSYNEQFF. DNA for the CDR3: TGTGCCAGCACTACGGGGGAGTCATCCTACAATGAGCAGTTCTTC.

This sequence joins TRBV5-6 and TRBJ2-1; 8 nucleotides match TRBD2. Losses at the gene ends were 1 base for V and 8 bases for J; bases not matched to a gene: 11. Per germline, CDR1 SGHDT and CDR2 YYEEEE. The CDR3 has 16 amino acids. CDR3 in DNA: TGTGCCAGCAGCTTGACCTTACGGAGCGGGAGAGATGAGCAGTTCTTC. It is translated as CASSLTLRSGRDEQFF. The variable domain in full, completed from reference TRBV5-6 and TRBJ2-1, reads DAGVTQSPTHLIKTRGQQVTLRCSPKSGHDTVSWYQQALGQGPQFIFQYYEEEERQRGNFPDRFSGHQFPNYSSELNVNALLLGDSALYLCASSLTLRSGRDEQFFGPGTRLTVL.

The V call is TRBV5-6, the J call TRBJ2-3, with TRBD2 matching 14 bases. The V and J ends lost 3 bases and 6 bases, in that order; junction bases with no gene match: 3. Germline CDR1 reads SGHDT; CDR2 reads YYEEEE. This CDR3 has 15 amino acids. The CDR3 loop is CASSSGLAGVDTQYF. The CDR3 DNA reads TGTGCCAGCAGCTCGGGACTAGCGGGGGTGGATACGCAGTATTTT.

CDR3 DNA: TGTGCCAGCAGTTACGACAGGGGGTCCGGGGAGCTGTTTTTT. It is translated as CASSYDRGSGELFF. V and J are TRBV6-6 and TRBJ2-2, with 9 nucleotides matching TRBD1. Per the germline V gene, CDR1 is MNHNY and CDR2 is SVGAGI (reference sequence). CDR3 length: 14 amino acids. The V and J ends lost 2 bases and 6 bases, in that order; junction bases with no gene match: 1.